This TCR beta chain is from a study of STAT5B mutations in CD4+ large granular lymphocyte leukemia. Overall study context: The CDR3 'QG' motif was associated with a particular HLA allele among healthy donors.

Here immunoSEQ multiplex PCR was the method, and the copy in TCRdb shows in-frame clones only, minus some. Among about 32,000 clones listed, around four fifths were seen once. Study outcomes and limitations: Approximately 25% of private leukemic clonotypes occurred rarely in other patients' non-leukemic repertoires.

In germline, CDR1 is SGDLS, CDR2 YYNGEE. The CDR3 is 14 residues long. Trimming removed 6 bases at V and 1 base at J, with 11 bases between. Remarks on this clone: The antigen remains undetermined.

This chain connects TRBV9 to TRBJ1-3; maybe TRBD1 (6 bases). The source of this sequence is a human donor in good health. Sequenced: CD4+ T cells from blood buffy coats. The CDR3 DNA reads TGTGCCAGCAACCCCCAGGGGTCTGGAAACACCATATATTTT. This encodes CASNPQGSGNTIYF. Variable domain in full (rest from reference TRBV9 and TRBJ1-3): DSGVTQTPKHLITATGQRVTLRCSPRSGDLSVYWYQQSLDQGLQFLIQYYNGEERAKGNILERFSAQQFPDLHSELNLSSLELGDSALYFCASNPQGSGNTIYFGEGSWLTVV.